The 19 T cell receptor beta chains presented below share a single source sample, sequenced in a study of cytomegalovirus exposure and HLA in healthy donors. Profiled with immunoSEQ multiplex PCR; TCRdb holds only in-frame clones, not every one. Of 150,000 to 200,000 clones in the sample, 87% were seen once. The specimen sequenced was PBMCs. The receptors here all came from a woman aged 25-40 years in good health and CMV-seronegative.

The V gene is TRBV28, the J gene TRBJ2-7, with a weak D call TRBD1 (6 bases). The V end lost 7 bases, the J end lost 0 bases, and 13 bases lay between the germline ends. The CDR3 runs to 14 residues. The V gene's germline CDR1 is MDHEN and CDR2 SYDVKM. The CDR3 here is CASTSGDNSYEQYF. The DNA of the CDR3 is TGTGCCAGCACCTCCGGGGACAACTCCTACGAGCAGTACTTC. The full variable domain, completed using reference TRBV28 and TRBJ2-7, is DVKVTQSSRYLVKRTGEKVFLECVQDMDHENMFWYRQDPGLGLRLIYFSYDVKMKEKGDIPEGYSVSREKKERFSLILESASTNQTSMYLCASTSGDNSYEQYFGPGTRLTVT.

This chain connects TRBV5-1 to TRBJ2-2, with 14 bases fitting TRBD2. Germline lookup yields CDR1 SGHRS and CDR2 YFSETQ. There are 19 residues in the CDR3. J was trimmed by 2 bases and V by 3 bases; bases with no gene match: 9. This CDR3 reads CASSWTSTSGGVNTGELFF. As DNA, the CDR3 is TGCGCCAGCAGCTGGACCTCGACTAGCGGGGGGGTCAACACCGGGGAGCTGTTTTTT.

The genes are TRBV5-5 and TRBJ1-2; TRBD1 might be the D (5 bases). The V gene's germline CDR1 is SGHKS and CDR2 YYEKEE (reference sequence). Trimming cost V 0 bases and J 3 bases, with 9 bases left between them. This CDR3 contains 14 residues. CDR3 in amino acids: CASSLVGADYGYTF. As DNA, the CDR3 is TGTGCCAGCAGCTTGGTTGGGGCGGACTATGGCTACACCTTC.

The chain employs TRBV7-6 and TRBJ2-5, with a possible D match to TRBD2 (6 bases). The CDR3 runs 15 residues. Looked up from germline, CDR1 is SGHVS and CDR2 is FNYEAQ. V was cut by 4 bases and J by 1 base, with 13 bases left in between. Here the CDR3 reads CASSSIGSGQETQYF. The CDR3 DNA reads TGTGCCAGCAGCTCAATCGGTAGCGGCCAAGAGACCCAGTACTTC.

This clone appeared a few times. V is TRBV5-6 and J is TRBJ2-1, with D possibly matching TRBD2 (6 bases). Trimming cost V 2 bases and J 10 bases, with 13 bases left between them. In germline, CDR1 is SGHDT, CDR2 YYEEEE. The CDR3 is 13 residues long. The DNA of the CDR3 is TGTGCCAGCAGCTTTTGGCTAGCGAACGAGCAGTTCTTC. Translation: CASSFWLANEQFF.

The chain carries TRBV4-1 and TRBJ2-1; D possibly corresponds to TRBD2 (7 bases). The CDR3 contains 15 residues. Trimming stripped 2 bases from V and 4 bases from J, with 12 bases between. CDR1 and CDR2 (germline): MGHRA, YSYEKL. CDR3 DNA: TGCGCCAGCAGCCAACCGGGGGGCCGTTACAATGAGCAGTTCTTC. Translating it yields CASSQPGGRYNEQFF.

V gene TRBV5-1 combines with J gene TRBJ2-2; D is unresolved. Trimming took 0 bases from V and 2 from J, leaving 5 bases between them. Per the germline V gene, CDR1 is SGHRS and CDR2 is YFSETQ. This CDR3 region has 14 residues. Here the CDR3 DNA reads TGCGCCAGCAGCTTGGGGGCCAACACCGGGGAGCTGTTTTTT. This translates into CASSLGANTGELFF.

The CDR3: CASSHDREYEQYF. The DNA for the CDR3 is TGTGCCAGCAGCCACGACAGGGAATACGAGCAGTACTTC. This chain connects TRBV5-4 to TRBJ2-7, with 7 positions matching TRBD1. There are 13 residues in the CDR3. Germline V lookup: CDR1 SGHNT, CDR2 YYREEE (reference sequence). Losses at the gene ends were 4 bases for V and 4 bases for J; bases not matched to a gene: 5.

The rearrangement joins TRBV6-1 to TRBJ2-2, with 8 bases fitting TRBD1. The CDR3 contains 18 residues. The junction had 15 bases not matched to a gene; V was cut back by 2 bases and J by 7 bases. Per germline, CDR1 MNHNS and CDR2 SASEGT. The CDR3 here is CASSEIYWGQGASGELFF. The CDR3 bases are TGTGCCAGCAGTGAAATCTACTGGGGGCAGGGGGCCAGCGGGGAGCTGTTTTTT.

The V gene is TRBV7-8, the J gene TRBJ2-2; 11 bases match TRBD2. This CDR3 region has 17 residues. Trimming at V came to 4 bases and at J to 2 bases, leaving 6 bases not matched to a gene. Germline CDR1 and CDR2: SGHVS and FQNEAQ. CDR3 nucleotides: TGTGCCAGCAGCTCTCTAGCGGGGGGAATAAACACCGGGGAGCTGTTTTTT. Translating it yields CASSSLAGGINTGELFF.

The rearrangement joins TRBV6-5 to TRBJ2-1, with 8 nucleotides matching TRBD1. Germline CDR1 and CDR2: MNHEY and SVGAGI. The CDR3 is 13 residues long. The V segment lost 5 bases and the J segment 6 bases; nucleotides outside the gene matches: 3. CDR3 nucleotides: TGTGCCAGCAGTCCGACAGGGGTCAATGAGCAGTTCTTC. It yields the protein CASSPTGVNEQFF.

V and J are TRBV5-1 and TRBJ2-1; the D gene is possibly TRBD1 (6 bases). The CDR3 is 15 amino acids. Germline CDR1 and CDR2: SGHRS and YFSETQ. Deletions cut 0 bases from V and 7 bases from J, with 14 bases between. CDR3 loop: CASSLAGAKRNEQFF. Written as DNA, the CDR3 is TGCGCCAGCAGCTTGGCAGGGGCGAAGAGGAATGAGCAGTTCTTC.

The gene calls are TRBV7-9 and TRBJ1-2; 7 nucleotides match TRBD1. Germline V CDR1 and CDR2: SEHNR, FQNEAQ (reference sequence). CDR3 length equals 13 residues. V was pared by 4 bases and J by 3 bases, with 2 bases of the junction left unmatched. CDR3 DNA: TGTGCCAGCAGCTCGGGACAGTACTATGGCTACACCTTC. It codes for CASSSGQYYGYTF.

The chain has TRBV4-2 and TRBJ2-2; 8 bases line up with TRBD2. There are 17 residues in the CDR3. With 0 bases clipped from V and 2 bases from J, the junction kept 5 bases outside the gene matches. Germline-derived CDR1 and CDR2 are LGHNA and YNFKEQ. CDR3 in DNA: TGTGCCAGCAGCCAAGACCAAGCGGGGGCCAACACCGGGGAGCTGTTTTTT. This translates into CASSQDQAGANTGELFF.

V usage is TRBV5-1 and J usage is TRBJ2-7; TRBD2 is a possible D gene (5 bases). CDR1 and CDR2 (germline): SGHRS, YFSETQ. CDR3 size: 14 residues. With 0 bases removed from V and 2 bases from J, the gap between germline ends came to 9 bases. The CDR3 spells CASSLATGTYEQYF. As DNA, the CDR3 is TGCGCCAGCAGCTTGGCCACGGGAACCTACGAGCAGTACTTC.

Here the CDR3 reads CASSPPGQGGKYGYTF. CDR3 coding DNA: TGTGCCAGCTCACCACCGGGACAGGGGGGAAAATATGGCTACACCTTC. The J gene is TRBJ1-2, the V gene TRBV18; 11 nucleotides match TRBD1. Germline V CDR1 and CDR2: KGHSH, LQKENI. This CDR3 comprises 16 residues. Trimming took 0 bases from V and 5 from J; bases not matched to a gene: 5.

The V call is TRBV6-5, the J call TRBJ1-1, with D possibly being TRBD1 (6 bases). The V end lost 7 bases, the J end lost 2 bases, and 11 bases lay between the germline ends. Germline V gene lookup returns CDR1 MNHEY and CDR2 SVGAGI. The CDR3 length is 13 residues. CDR3 in DNA: TGTGCCAGCACCCAGGGACACAACACTGAAGCTTTCTTT. Translation gives CASTQGHNTEAFF.

This chain connects TRBV7-8 to TRBJ2-5; 11 bases line up with TRBD1. J lost 5 bases, V lost 5 bases, and 7 bases had no gene match. Germline CDR1 reads SGHVS; CDR2 reads FQNEAQ. This CDR3 comprises 15 residues. CDR3 sequence (DNA): TGTGCCAGCAGCATAGGACAGGGGGCAGTTGAGACCCAGTACTTC. Translating it yields CASSIGQGAVETQYF.

V and J are TRBV10-2 and TRBJ1-5; D may be TRBD1 (5 bases). The CDR3 covers 13 residues. Germline lookup yields CDR1 WSHSY and CDR2 SAAADI. Trimming removed 5 bases from V and 5 bases from J, with 10 bases in between. The DNA of the CDR3 is TGCGCCAGCAGTTGGGGGGACGATCAGCCCCAGCATTTT. Translated, it gives CASSWGDDQPQHF.